The 30 T cell receptor beta chains in this list originate from one sample, sequenced in a study of blood T cell repertoires in COVID-19 (dated by TCRdb to between 2020 and 2021). The method was the immunoSEQ multiplex PCR assay. This immuneACCESS table, as held by TCRdb, lists in-frame sequences with V and J called but not all clones. Of the missing ones, under half trace to an unresolved V gene in checked studies; the others have no known cause. This sample comprises 100,000 or so clones, less than 85% of them detected only once. Roughly a sixth of the sample is in the top ten clones. Sequencing was carried out using peripheral blood. The receptors were gathered from a woman aged 55-75 years with acute or convalescent COVID-19.

The genes are TRBV2 and TRBJ2-3; D uncertain. CDR3 size: 15 residues. Trimming stripped 2 bases from V and 0 bases from J, with 9 bases between. CDR1 is SNHLY and CDR2 is FYNNEI in the germline V gene. The CDR3 here is CASSELTTSTDTQYF. CDR3 in DNA: TGTGCCAGCAGTGAACTCACTACTAGCACAGATACGCAGTATTTT.

The chain joins TRBV13 to TRBJ2-1; 10 bases map to TRBD1. The germline V gene encodes CDR1 PRHDT and CDR2 FYEKMQ (reference sequence). This CDR3 region has 15 residues. J lost 5 bases, V lost 4 bases, and 5 bases had no gene match. This CDR3 reads CASSSPGQGNNEQFF. CDR3 bases: TGTGCCAGCAGCTCACCGGGACAGGGGAACAATGAGCAGTTCTTC.

This chain joins TRBV3-1 (or the pseudogene TRBV3-2) and TRBJ1-3; D is unclear. The ends were cut back, 4 bases at V and 0 bases at J, with 10 bases in the middle. Per the germline V gene, CDR1 is LGHDT and CDR2 is YNNKEL (reference sequence). This CDR3 is built from 15 residues. The CDR3: CASSPGPLSGNTIYF. The DNA for the CDR3 is TGTGCCAGCAGCCCTGGGCCCCTCTCTGGAAACACCATATATTTT.

CDR3 nucleotide sequence: TGTGCCAGCAGCTCCAGCGCGGGCTCCTACAATGAGCAGTTCTTC. Amino acid sequence: CASSSSAGSYNEQFF. The V and J genes are TRBV7-3 and TRBJ2-1; a weak D match, TRBD2 (5 bases). Trimming shortened V by 4 bases and J by 0 bases, and 10 bases separated the two germline ends. This CDR3 comprises 15 residues. Per the germline V gene, CDR1 is SGHTA and CDR2 is FQGTGA.

This chain uses TRBV15 with TRBJ2-1; TRBD2 agrees at 7 bases. Trimming cost V 0 bases and J 0 bases; bases outside gene matches: 5. This CDR3 contains 17 residues. Germline CDR1 LNHNV, CDR2 YYDKDF (reference sequence). CDR3 DNA sequence: TGTGCCACCAGCAGAGATGGGGGGGGGAGCTCCTACAATGAGCAGTTCTTC. Translated, it gives CATSRDGGGSSYNEQFF.

This chain joins TRBV28 and TRBJ1-5, with D tentatively TRBD1 (6 bases). CDR3 size: 18 residues. Trimming stripped 4 bases from V and 1 base from J, with 20 bases between. Germline values: CDR1 MDHEN, CDR2 SYDVKM. CDR3 sequence: CASSSTRTRTESNQPQHF. In DNA form, the CDR3 reads TGTGCCAGCAGTTCAACCAGAACCCGGACAGAGAGCAATCAGCCCCAGCATTTT.

The rearrangement links TRBV30 to TRBJ1-4, with TRBD1 identical over 9 bases. V trimming: 2 bases; J trimming: 5 bases; junction bases outside the gene matches: 3. The CDR3 covers 14 residues. From germline, CDR1 is GTSNPN and CDR2 SVGIG (reference sequence). CDR3 in amino acids: CAWSSGTGNEKLFF. CDR3 coding DNA: TGTGCCTGGAGTTCCGGGACAGGGAATGAAAAACTGTTTTTT.

The chain combines TRBV15 with TRBJ1-2, with D possibly being TRBD1 (6 bases). The V and J ends lost 0 bases and 3 bases respectively, with 14 bases between them. The CDR3 totals 16 residues. Looked up from germline, CDR1 is LNHNV and CDR2 is YYDKDF (reference sequence). The CDR3 here is CATSRDLQGLDYGYTF. The CDR3 coding sequence is TGTGCCACCAGCAGAGATCTCCAGGGGTTAGACTATGGCTACACCTTC.

This sequence joins TRBV28 and TRBJ2-4; D perhaps matches TRBD1 (5 bases). Per the germline V gene, CDR1 is MDHEN and CDR2 is SYDVKM. This CDR3 is 13 amino acids long. V lost 6 bases and J 6 bases, leaving 12 bases between the germline ends. CDR3 sequence: CASREGATNIQYF. Written as DNA, the CDR3 is TGTGCCAGCAGGGAAGGGGCTACAAACATTCAGTACTTC.

The chain has TRBV10-3 and TRBJ2-1; possible D gene TRBD2, 6 bases. CDR1 ENHRY and CDR2 SYGVKD come from the germline V gene. This CDR3 comprises 15 residues. V lost 8 bases and J lost 3, with 17 bases in between. This CDR3 is CAIANRRGGYNEQFF. In DNA, the CDR3 is TGTGCCATCGCTAACCGCCGGGGAGGCTACAATGAGCAGTTCTTC.

The chain is built from TRBV3-1 (or the pseudogene TRBV3-2) and TRBJ1-3; no firm D call. Germline loops: CDR1 LGHDT, CDR2 YNNKEL (reference sequence). V was clipped by 4 bases and J by 0 bases, with 7 bases between them. The CDR3 runs to 14 residues. The CDR3 sequence: CASSPRSSGNTIYF. The CDR3 DNA follows: TGTGCCAGCAGCCCCCGGTCCTCTGGAAACACCATATATTTT.

This chain uses TRBV5-4 with TRBJ2-2; D remains unclear. This CDR3 has 16 residues. Germline-derived CDR1 and CDR2 are SGHNT and YYREEE (reference sequence). V dropped 4 bases and J dropped 0 bases, with 13 bases sitting between them. The CDR3 bases are TGTGCCAGCAGCCCACCTCACCTATCGAACACCGGGGAGCTGTTTTTT. Translation gives CASSPPHLSNTGELFF.

This clone was counted only a few times. The V gene is TRBV7-3, the J gene TRBJ2-7; D possibly corresponds to TRBD2 (6 bases). The length of the CDR3 is 13 residues. The V gene's germline CDR1 is SGHTA and CDR2 FQGTGA. V was clipped by 5 bases and J by 7 bases, with 15 bases between them. The CDR3 is CASSPRRGEEQYF. CDR3 bases: TGTGCCAGCAGCCCCAGGAGGGGTGAAGAGCAGTACTTC. Combining the CDR3 with reference TRBV7-3 and TRBJ2-7 gives the whole variable domain GAGVSQTPSNKVTEKGKYVELRCDPISGHTALYWYRQSLGQGPEFLIYFQGTGAADDSGLPNDRFFAVRPEGSVSTLKIQRTERGDSAVYLCASSPRRGEEQYFGPGTRLTVT.

This chain joins TRBV2 and TRBJ1-6; 7 bases fit TRBD1. V trimming: 6 bases; J trimming: 7 bases; junction bases outside the gene matches: 12. Per the germline V gene, CDR1 is SNHLY and CDR2 is FYNNEI. The CDR3 is made up of 16 amino acids. The CDR3 region has the DNA TGTGCCAGCAGCCCAAGGGCAGGGGGTTTAAATTCACCCCTCCACTTT. This codes for CASSPRAGGLNSPLHF. The complete variable domain, with remaining parts taken from reference TRBV2 and TRBJ1-6, reads EPEVTQTPSHQVTQMGQEVILRCVPISNHLYFYWYRQILGQKVEFLVSFYNNEISEKSEIFDDQFSVERPDGSNFTLKIRSTKLEDSAMYFCASSPRAGGLNSPLHFGNGTRLTVT.

The V call is TRBV29-1, the J call TRBJ2-3, with a weak D call TRBD2 (6 bases). The V gene's germline CDR1 is SQVTM and CDR2 ANQGSEA. The CDR3 has 13 residues. Trimming removed 3 bases from V and 2 bases from J, with 9 bases in between. DNA for the CDR3: TGCAGCGTTGAGGGGGGTTACACAGATACGCAGTATTTT. Encoded protein: CSVEGGYTDTQYF.

V and J are TRBV10-3 and TRBJ2-2; perhaps TRBD2 as D (7 bases). CDR3 length: 15 residues. V shed 10 bases and J shed 2 bases, with 17 bases lying between them. CDR1 ENHRY and CDR2 SYGVKD come from the germline V gene. CDR3 sequence reads: CATRGAGPNTGELFF. CDR3 sequence (DNA): TGTGCCACCCGGGGGGCAGGGCCTAACACCGGGGAGCTGTTTTTT.

The chain uses TRBV29-1 and TRBJ2-3; D gene ambiguous. From germline, CDR1 is SQVTM and CDR2 ANQGSEA. Trimming left V 3 bases short and J 1 base short, with 11 bases between. The CDR3 covers 14 residues. CDR3 protein: CSVDRPQGTDTQYF. The CDR3 nucleotides read TGCAGCGTTGATCGCCCCCAGGGCACAGATACGCAGTATTTT.

Details on this clone: At one end the junction does not follow the germline gene, possibly because of a read error. This chain connects TRBV11-3 to TRBJ1-2; no definite D call. Germline V gene sequence: CDR1 SGHNT, CDR2 YENEEA. The CDR3 is 12 residues long. This CDR3 reads CSRLGLDYGYTF. In DNA, the CDR3 is TGCTCCCGTTTAGGACTGGACTATGGCTACACCTTC. Using reference TRBV11-3 and TRBJ1-2 for the parts outside the CDR3, the full variable domain is EAGVVQSPRYKIIEKKQPVAFWCNPISGHNTLYWYLQNLGQGPELLIRYENEEAVDDSQLPKDRFSAERLKGVDSTLKIQPAELGDSAVYLCSRLGLDYGYTFGSGTRLTVV.

This clone was observed a handful of times. The rearrangement links TRBV2 to TRBJ2-1; tentatively, D is TRBD1 (5 bases). V lost 11 bases and J lost 3, with 14 bases in between. In germline, CDR1 is SNHLY, CDR2 FYNNEI. The length of the CDR3 is 13 residues. The CDR3 coding sequence is TGTGCCGGGGCGCCGGTCGGCTACAATGAGCAGTTCTTC. Translating gives CAGAPVGYNEQFF.

The count of this clone is one. The CDR3 spells CASLTENYGYTF. The CDR3 DNA is TGTGCCAGCCTGACAGAGAACTATGGCTACACCTTC. The chain has TRBV6-5 and TRBJ1-2; TRBD1 is a possible D gene (5 bases). Germline CDR1 and CDR2: MNHEY and SVGAGI. With 8 bases removed from V and 2 bases from J, the gap between germline ends came to 9 bases. The CDR3 length is 12 residues.

The rearrangement uses TRBV12-3 or TRBV12-4 and TRBJ2-2, with D unclear. CDR3 length: 13 amino acids. V was clipped by 6 bases and J by 5 bases, with 10 bases between them. In DNA, the CDR3 is TGTGCCAGCAGGAAAATAGTAACCGGGGAGCTGTTTTTT. This encodes CASRKIVTGELFF.

V gene TRBV6-5 combines with J gene TRBJ2-1, with TRBD1 matching 10 bases. The germline CDR1 and CDR2 sequences are MNHEY and SVGAGI. The CDR3 runs 15 residues. The V and J ends lost 7 bases and 4 bases, in that order; junction bases with no gene match: 7. Here the CDR3 reads CASTIKDRGYNEQFF. CDR3 bases: TGTGCCAGCACTATCAAGGACAGGGGGTACAATGAGCAGTTCTTC.

V and J are TRBV5-1 and TRBJ1-3; 9 positions match TRBD1. With 4 bases clipped from V and 0 bases from J, the junction kept 8 bases outside the gene matches. The V gene's germline CDR1 is SGHRS and CDR2 YFSETQ. The CDR3 has 17 residues. The CDR3 region is CASSEGTGTGSGNTIYF. CDR3 in DNA: TGCGCCAGCAGCGAAGGGACAGGGACCGGCTCTGGAAACACCATATATTTT. Using reference TRBV5-1 and TRBJ1-3 for the parts outside the CDR3, the full variable domain is KAGVTQTPRYLIKTRGQQVTLSCSPISGHRSVSWYQQTPGQGLQFLFEYFSETQRNKGNFPGRFSGRQFSNSRSEMNVSTLELGDSALYLCASSEGTGTGSGNTIYFGEGSWLTVV.

This clone appeared once. V usage is TRBV19 and J usage is TRBJ1-2, with 8 bases identical to TRBD1. CDR1 and CDR2 (germline): LNHDA, SQIVND (reference sequence). The CDR3 spans 13 residues. The V and J ends lost 5 bases and 7 bases, in that order; junction bases with no gene match: 6. DNA of the CDR3: TGTGCCAGTAGTGGACAGGGCCTGCGTGGCTACACCTTC. This codes for CASSGQGLRGYTF.

The chain is built from TRBV12-3 or TRBV12-4 and TRBJ2-5; D call uncertain. The CDR3 has 12 residues. Deletions cut 5 bases from V and 5 bases from J, with 9 bases between. The CDR3 loop is CASSRLVETQYF. The DNA of the CDR3 is TGTGCCAGCAGTCGGCTAGTCGAGACCCAGTACTTC.

This clone was recorded once. The J gene is TRBJ1-2, the V gene TRBV10-3; the match to TRBD1 covers 10 bases. The trim removed 6 bases at V and 5 bases at J, leaving 3 bases unmatched. This CDR3 is built from 13 residues. The germline V gene has CDR1 ENHRY and CDR2 SYGVKD. CDR3 DNA sequence: TGTGCCATCAGCTCGGGACAGGGGTATGGCTACACCTTC. This sequence encodes CAISSGQGYGYTF.

The chain employs TRBV7-2 and TRBJ1-5; D may be TRBD1 (5 bases). CDR1 is SGHTA and CDR2 is FQGNSA in the germline V gene. V shed 1 base and J shed 6 bases, with 10 bases lying between them. This CDR3 contains 14 residues. CDR3 residues: CASSLGGEGQPQHF. The CDR3 bases are TGTGCCAGCAGCTTAGGGGGCGAAGGTCAGCCCCAGCATTTT.

The V gene is TRBV28, the J gene TRBJ1-5, with D unresolved. CDR3 length: 13 amino acids. Germline V gene lookup returns CDR1 MDHEN and CDR2 SYDVKM. V was clipped by 3 bases and J by 4 bases, with 7 bases between them. The CDR3 coding sequence is TGTGCCAGCAGTTTTGAGGAGAATCAGCCCCAGCATTTT. Amino acids: CASSFEENQPQHF.

J is TRBJ2-4 and V is TRBV4-1; weak D call: TRBD1 (6 bases). Between the trimmed V and J ends, which lost 4 bases and 7 bases, there was a span of 11 bases. CDR3 size: 13 residues. Germline-derived CDR1 and CDR2 are MGHRA and YSYEKL. The CDR3 loop is CASSPGVWNIQYF. DNA for the CDR3: TGCGCCAGCAGCCCAGGGGTTTGGAACATTCAGTACTTC.

The chain is built from TRBV27 and TRBJ2-3; the D gene is possibly TRBD1 (5 bases). V dropped 7 bases and J dropped 0 bases, with 8 bases sitting between them. This CDR3 has 13 residues. Germline V lookup: CDR1 MNHEY, CDR2 SMNVEV (reference sequence). The CDR3 DNA reads as TGTGCCAGCAAGGCAGGGAGCACAGATACGCAGTATTTT. Protein sequence: CASKAGSTDTQYF.